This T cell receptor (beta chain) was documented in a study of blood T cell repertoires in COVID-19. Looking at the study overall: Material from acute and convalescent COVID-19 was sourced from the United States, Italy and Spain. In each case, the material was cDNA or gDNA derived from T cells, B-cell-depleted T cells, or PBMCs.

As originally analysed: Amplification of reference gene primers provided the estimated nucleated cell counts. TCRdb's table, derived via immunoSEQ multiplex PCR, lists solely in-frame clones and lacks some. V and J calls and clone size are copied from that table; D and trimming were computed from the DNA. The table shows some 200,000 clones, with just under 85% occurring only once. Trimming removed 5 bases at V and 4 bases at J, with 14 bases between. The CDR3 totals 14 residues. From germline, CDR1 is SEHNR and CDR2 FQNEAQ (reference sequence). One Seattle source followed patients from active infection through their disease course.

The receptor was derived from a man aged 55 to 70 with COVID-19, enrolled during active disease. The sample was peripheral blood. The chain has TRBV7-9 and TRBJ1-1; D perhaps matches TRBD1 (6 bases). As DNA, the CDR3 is TGTGCCAGCAGCCCCCCCAGGGGCGCCACTGAAGCTTTCTTT. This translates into CASSPPRGATEAFF.